This TCR beta chain was recorded in a study of OX40 agonist ivuxolimab in advanced cancers. Clones were sequenced by immunoSEQ multiplex PCR, and TCRdb holds only the in-frame ones, with some missing. The sample shows about 62,000 clones, 85% of them seen only once. The CDR3 consists of 16 residues. The germline V gene has CDR1 SGHAT and CDR2 FQNNGV. V shed 5 bases, J shed 2 bases, and the junction held 10 bases outside the gene matches. The chain uses TRBV11-2 and TRBJ2-3, with 7 bases fitting TRBD2. Sequences were derived from CD4+ or CD8+ T cells sorted from blood, sampled in a trial of the OX40 agonist ivuxolimab. This TCR came from an adult with an advanced solid tumor such as melanoma, head and neck, liver or kidney cancer. CDR3 loop: CASSRGGSKNTDTQYF. The CDR3, as DNA: TGTGCCAGCAGCCGCGGCGGGAGCAAAAACACAGATACGCAGTATTTT.